This T cell receptor beta chain stems from a study of cytomegalovirus exposure and HLA in healthy donors. This clone was detected a few times. Its target is unknown. Healthy individuals who donated bone marrow served as the donors. Study-level findings and limits: When analyzed later, a missense DCLRE1C variant was found to be linked to TCR beta V- and J-gene trimming.

PCR was performed using 60 Vbeta and 13 Jbeta primers. The authors' processing: An analysis that came later counted 77 million or so unique TCR beta chains, 10 million to 11 million shared. Libraries were prepared by immunoSEQ multiplex PCR; TCRdb keeps only in-frame clonotypes and omits some of them. V, J and clone size reflect that table, while D and trimming were determined from the DNA. The sample includes 300,000 or so clones, just under 85% seen only once; the top ten take 2% to 2.5%. V gave up 4 bases and J gave up 1 base, with 13 bases separating them. In germline, CDR1 is KGHSH, CDR2 LQKENI. This CDR3 is built from 15 residues.

J is TRBJ1-1 and V is TRBV18, with D uncertain. Material: PBMCs. The source is a woman in her thirties or forties in good health and CMV-seropositive. The CDR3 sequence is CASSRFQVSNTEAFF. The CDR3 DNA is TGTGCCAGCTCACGTTTTCAGGTGTCGAACACTGAAGCTTTCTTT.